Listed below are T cell receptor beta chains from one sample, sequenced in a study of cytomegalovirus exposure and HLA in healthy donors. Using immunoSEQ multiplex PCR, the repertoire was profiled, and TCRdb retains in-frame clones only, with some absent. With over 65,000 clones in the sample, the ten largest clones hold around 1.1%. Input material: PBMCs. These TCRs come from a woman in her 30s in good health and CMV-seronegative. Each CDR3 is given with its conserved first and last residue. A D gene is named only where the DNA matches it firmly.

>TRBJ2-3|TRBV30|TRBD2
TGTGCCTGGTCCCAAGGGACTACAACCCACGGGGATACGCAGTATTTT
CAWSQGTTTHGDTQYF
>TRBJ1-1|TRBV29-1|.
TGCAGCGTGACCACAGAGAACACTGAAGCTTTCTTT
CSVTTENTEAFF
>TRBJ2-7|TRBV27|TRBD2
TGTGCCAGCAGTTTATCATTTTCGGGACTAGCGGGAGGGAATTCCTACGAGCAGTACTTC
CASSLSFSGLAGGNSYEQYF
>TRBJ1-1|TRBV4-1|.
TGCGCCAGCAGCCAAGAATCACTAAACACTGAAGCTTTCTTT
CASSQESLNTEAFF
>TRBJ1-2|TRBV30|TRBD1
TGTGCCTGGAGTACAGGGGGCTATGGCTACACCTTC
CAWSTGGYGYTF
>TRBJ1-1|TRBV15|.
TGTGCCACCAGCAGAGGGACAAACACTGAAGCTTTCTTT
CATSRGTNTEAFF
>TRBJ1-5|TRBV30|TRBD1
TGTGCCTGGAGTAAACAGGGGAATCAGCCCCAGCATTTT
CAWSKQGNQPQHF
>TRBJ1-6|TRBV27|.
TGTGCCAGCAGTTTATCGGCGGCAGATTCACCCCTCCACTTT
CASSLSAADSPLHF
>TRBJ2-7|TRBV30|TRBD1
TGTGCCTGGAGTGGGGGACAGGGCTTATCCTCCTACGAGCAGTACTTC
CAWSGGQGLSSYEQYF
>TRBJ1-2|TRBV2|.
TGTGCCAGCTCTGGCAGACTGTTAGCTAACTATGGCTACACCTTC
CASSGRLLANYGYTF
>TRBJ2-7|TRBV5-4|.
TGTGCCAGCAGACCCGGTCTTATTTCTATGGACGAGCAGTACTTC
CASRPGLISMDEQYF
>TRBJ1-1|TRBV29-1|.
TGCAGCGCCACCCGGGGGGTTGGCACTGAAGCTTTCTTT
CSATRGVGTEAFF
>TRBJ2-1|TRBV30|.
TGTGCCTGGACCCCGAGCTCCTACAATGAGCAGTTCTTC
CAWTPSSYNEQFF
>TRBJ1-2|TRBV29-1|.
TGCAGCGTTGAATCACGACAGCCGAAGTATGGCTACACCTTC
CSVESRQPKYGYTF
>TRBJ1-2|TRBV30|.
TGTGCCTGGTCCAGGGGAGACGGCTACACCTTC
CAWSRGDGYTF
>TRBJ2-1|TRBV2|TRBD2
TGTGCCAGCATGGAAGTAGCGGGGCGGGATGAGCAGTTCTTC
CASMEVAGRDEQFF
>TRBJ2-1|TRBV10-2|TRBD2
TGCGCCAGCAGTGAAATCGCCACTAGCGGGAGGCGTCTTGAGCAGTTCTTC
CASSEIATSGRRLEQFF